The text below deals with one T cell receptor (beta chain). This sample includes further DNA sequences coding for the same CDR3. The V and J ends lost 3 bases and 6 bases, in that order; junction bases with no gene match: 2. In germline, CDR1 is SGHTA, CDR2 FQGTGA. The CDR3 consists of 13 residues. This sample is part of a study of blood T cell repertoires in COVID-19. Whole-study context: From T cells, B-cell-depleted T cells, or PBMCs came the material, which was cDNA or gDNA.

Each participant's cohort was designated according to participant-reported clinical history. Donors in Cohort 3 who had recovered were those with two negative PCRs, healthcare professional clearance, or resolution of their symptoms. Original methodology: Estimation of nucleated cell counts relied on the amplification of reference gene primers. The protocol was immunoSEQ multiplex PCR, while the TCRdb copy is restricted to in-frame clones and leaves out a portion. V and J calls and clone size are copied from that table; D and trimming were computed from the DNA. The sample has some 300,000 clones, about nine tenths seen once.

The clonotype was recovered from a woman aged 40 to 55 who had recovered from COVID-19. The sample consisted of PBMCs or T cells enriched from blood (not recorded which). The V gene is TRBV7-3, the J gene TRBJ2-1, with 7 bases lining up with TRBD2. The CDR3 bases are TGTGCCAGCAGCTTCGGGGGGAGCAATGAGCAGTTCTTC. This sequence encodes CASSFGGSNEQFF.